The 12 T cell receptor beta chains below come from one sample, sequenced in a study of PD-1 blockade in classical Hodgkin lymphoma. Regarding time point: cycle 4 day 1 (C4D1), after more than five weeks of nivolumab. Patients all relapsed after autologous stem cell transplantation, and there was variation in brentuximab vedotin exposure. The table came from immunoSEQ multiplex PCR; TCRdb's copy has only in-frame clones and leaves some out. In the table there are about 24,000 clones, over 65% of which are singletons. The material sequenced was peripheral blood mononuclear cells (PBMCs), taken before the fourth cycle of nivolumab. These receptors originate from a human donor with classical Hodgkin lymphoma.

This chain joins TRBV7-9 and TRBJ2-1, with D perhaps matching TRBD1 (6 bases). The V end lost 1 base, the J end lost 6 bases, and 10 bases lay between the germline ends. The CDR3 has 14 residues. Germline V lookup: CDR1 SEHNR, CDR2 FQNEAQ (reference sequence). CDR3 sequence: CASSLDRVGNEQFF. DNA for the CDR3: TGTGCCAGCAGCTTAGACAGGGTAGGCAATGAGCAGTTCTTC. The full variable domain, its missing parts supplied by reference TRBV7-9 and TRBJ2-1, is DTGVSQNPRHKITKRGQNVTFRCDPISEHNRLYWYRQTLGQGPEFLTYFQNEAQLEKSRLLSDRFSAERPKGSFSTLEIQRTEQGDSAMYLCASSLDRVGNEQFFGPGTRLTVL.

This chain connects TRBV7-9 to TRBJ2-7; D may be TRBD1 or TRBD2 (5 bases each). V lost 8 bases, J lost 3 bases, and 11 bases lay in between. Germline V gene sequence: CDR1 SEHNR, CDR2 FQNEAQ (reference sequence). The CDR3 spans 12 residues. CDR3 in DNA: TGTGCCAGCGGGGACGGTAACTACGAGCAGTACTTC. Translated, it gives CASGDGNYEQYF. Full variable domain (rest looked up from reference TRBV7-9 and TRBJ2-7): DTGVSQNPRHKITKRGQNVTFRCDPISEHNRLYWYRQTLGQGPEFLTYFQNEAQLEKSRLLSDRFSAERPKGSFSTLEIQRTEQGDSAMYLCASGDGNYEQYFGPGTRLTVT.

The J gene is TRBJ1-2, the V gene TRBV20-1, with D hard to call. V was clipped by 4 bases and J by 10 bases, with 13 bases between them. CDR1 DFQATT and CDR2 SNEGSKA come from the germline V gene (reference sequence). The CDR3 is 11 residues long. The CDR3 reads CSATYGEYYTF. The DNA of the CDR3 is TGCAGTGCTACTTACGGGGAGTACTACACCTTC.

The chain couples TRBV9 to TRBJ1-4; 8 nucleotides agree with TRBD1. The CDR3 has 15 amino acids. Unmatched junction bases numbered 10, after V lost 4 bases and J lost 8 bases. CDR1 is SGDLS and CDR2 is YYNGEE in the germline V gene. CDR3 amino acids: CASSPQDRANEKLFF. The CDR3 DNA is TGTGCCAGCAGCCCCCAGGACAGGGCGAACGAAAAACTGTTTTTT.

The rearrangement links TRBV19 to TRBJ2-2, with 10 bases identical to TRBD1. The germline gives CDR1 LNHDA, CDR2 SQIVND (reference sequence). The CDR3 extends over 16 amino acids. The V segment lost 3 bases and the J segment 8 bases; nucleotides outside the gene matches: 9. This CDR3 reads CASSIIGTGESGELFF. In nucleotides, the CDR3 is TGTGCCAGTAGTATTATCGGGACAGGGGAATCTGGGGAGCTGTTTTTT.

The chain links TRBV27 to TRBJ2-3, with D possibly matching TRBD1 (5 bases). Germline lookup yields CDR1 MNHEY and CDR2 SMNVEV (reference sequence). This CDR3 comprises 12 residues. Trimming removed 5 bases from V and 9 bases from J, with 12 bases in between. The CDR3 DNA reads TGTGCCAGCAGTCCGCCCAGGGCGACGCAGTATTTT. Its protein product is CASSPPRATQYF.

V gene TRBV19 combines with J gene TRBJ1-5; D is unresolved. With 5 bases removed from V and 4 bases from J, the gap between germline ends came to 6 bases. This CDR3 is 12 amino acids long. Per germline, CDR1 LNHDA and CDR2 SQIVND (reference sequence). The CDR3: CASSLGNQPQHF. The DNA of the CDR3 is TGTGCCAGTAGTTTGGGGAATCAGCCCCAGCATTTT.

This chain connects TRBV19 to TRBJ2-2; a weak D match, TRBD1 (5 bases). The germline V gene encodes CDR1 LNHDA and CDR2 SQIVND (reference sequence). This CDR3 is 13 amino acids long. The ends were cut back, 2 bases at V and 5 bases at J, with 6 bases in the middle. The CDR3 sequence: CASSIPGTGELFF. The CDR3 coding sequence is TGTGCCAGTAGTATACCAGGGACCGGGGAGCTGTTTTTT.

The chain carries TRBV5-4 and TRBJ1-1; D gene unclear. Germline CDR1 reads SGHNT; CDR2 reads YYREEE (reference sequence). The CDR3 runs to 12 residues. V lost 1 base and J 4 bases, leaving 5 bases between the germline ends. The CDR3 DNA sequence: TGTGCCAGCAGCTTGCTTACCACTGAAGCTTTCTTT. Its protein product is CASSLLTTEAFF.

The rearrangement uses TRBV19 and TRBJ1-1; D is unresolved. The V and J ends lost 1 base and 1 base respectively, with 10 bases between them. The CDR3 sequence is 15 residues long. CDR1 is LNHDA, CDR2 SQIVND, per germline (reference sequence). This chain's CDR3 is CASSIAARPNTEAFF. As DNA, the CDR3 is TGTGCCAGTAGTATAGCGGCACGGCCGAACACTGAAGCTTTCTTT.

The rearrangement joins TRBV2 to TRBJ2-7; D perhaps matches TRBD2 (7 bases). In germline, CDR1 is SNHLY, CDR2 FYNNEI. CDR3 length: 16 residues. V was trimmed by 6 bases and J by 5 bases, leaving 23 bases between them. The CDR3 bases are TGTGCCAGCAGGGGACATGTGGCGGGAGAACACGACGAGCAGTACTTC. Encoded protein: CASRGHVAGEHDEQYF. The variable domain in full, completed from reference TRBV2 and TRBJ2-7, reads EPEVTQTPSHQVTQMGQEVILRCVPISNHLYFYWYRQILGQKVEFLVSFYNNEISEKSEIFDDQFSVERPDGSNFTLKIRSTKLEDSAMYFCASRGHVAGEHDEQYFGPGTRLTVT.

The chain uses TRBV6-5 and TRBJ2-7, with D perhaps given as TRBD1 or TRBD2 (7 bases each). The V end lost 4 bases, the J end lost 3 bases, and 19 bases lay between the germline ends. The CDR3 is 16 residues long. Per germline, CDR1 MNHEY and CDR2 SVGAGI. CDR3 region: CASSLSGQGGVYEQYF. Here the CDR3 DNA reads TGTGCCAGCAGTTTGTCCGGTCAGGGGGGGGTCTACGAGCAGTACTTC.